This TCR beta chain was recorded in a study of control samples from healthy donors and cancer patients. Produced via immunoSEQ multiplex PCR; TCRdb's table is partial and in-frame only. The data contain approximately 170,000 clones, roughly 92% of them singletons. Points on this clone: This sample includes further DNA sequences coding for the same CDR3.

The CDR3 runs to 16 residues. The ends lost 0 bases at V and 5 bases at J; junction bases unmatched: 5. Germline V gene lookup returns CDR1 SGHRS and CDR2 YFSETQ. Sequencing input: blood. The sequence derives from a man younger than 45 in good health. The rearrangement joins TRBV5-1 to TRBJ2-5; 12 positions match TRBD2. CDR3 sequence: CASSLGLAGGTETQYF. The CDR3 nucleotides are TGCGCCAGCAGCTTGGGGCTAGCGGGGGGGACGGAGACCCAGTACTTC.